The text below deals with one TCR beta chain. The V end was cut by 5 bases, the J end by 4 bases, with 11 bases between. The CDR3 spans 13 residues. Germline CDR1 LNHDA, CDR2 SQIVND (reference sequence). Sequencing used immunoSEQ multiplex PCR; TCRdb keeps in-frame clones, though not all of them. Found here are about 59,000 clones, approximately 94% of them singletons; the top ten hold 2% to 3%. The data were obtained in a study of T cell changes during pregnancy in multiple sclerosis. The chain links TRBV19 to TRBJ1-1; TRBD1 is a possible D gene (6 bases). This clonotype was sampled from a female donor with multiple sclerosis, enrolled in a pregnancy study. The material sequenced was CD8+ T cells from peripheral blood mononuclear cells, taken after pregnancy. The CDR3 reads CASSLGRGTEAFF. In DNA, the CDR3 is TGTGCCAGTAGTCTTGGCAGGGGCACTGAAGCTTTCTTT.